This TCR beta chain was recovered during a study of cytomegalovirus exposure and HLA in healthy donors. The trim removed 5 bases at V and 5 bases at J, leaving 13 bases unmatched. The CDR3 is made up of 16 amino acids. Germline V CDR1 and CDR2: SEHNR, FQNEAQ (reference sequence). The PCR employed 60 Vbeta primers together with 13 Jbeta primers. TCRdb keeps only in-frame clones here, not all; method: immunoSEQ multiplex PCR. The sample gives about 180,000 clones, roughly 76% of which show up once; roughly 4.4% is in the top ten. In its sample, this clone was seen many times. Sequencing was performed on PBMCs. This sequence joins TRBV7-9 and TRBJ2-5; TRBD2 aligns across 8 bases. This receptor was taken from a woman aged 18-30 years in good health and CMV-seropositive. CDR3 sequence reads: CASSILLADHRETQYF. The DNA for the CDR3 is TGTGCCAGCAGCATCCTACTAGCGGATCACCGGGAGACCCAGTACTTC.